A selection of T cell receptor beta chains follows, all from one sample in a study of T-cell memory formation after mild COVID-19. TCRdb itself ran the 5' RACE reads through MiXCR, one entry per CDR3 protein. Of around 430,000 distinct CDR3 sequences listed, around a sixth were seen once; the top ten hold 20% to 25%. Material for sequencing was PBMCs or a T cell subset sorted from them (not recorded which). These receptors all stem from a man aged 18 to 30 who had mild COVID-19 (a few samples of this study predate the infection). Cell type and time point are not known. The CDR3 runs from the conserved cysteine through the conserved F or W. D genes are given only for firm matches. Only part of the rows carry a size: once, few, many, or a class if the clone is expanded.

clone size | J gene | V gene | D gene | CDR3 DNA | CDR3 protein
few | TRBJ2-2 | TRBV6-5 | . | TGTGCCAGCATCAAGTCCGGGGAGCTGTTTTTT | CASIKSGELFF
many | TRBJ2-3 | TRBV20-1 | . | TGCAGTGCCAGATTGAATGGGGCGCAGTATTTT | CSARLNGAQYF
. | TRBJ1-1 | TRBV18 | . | TGTGCCAGCTCGTACAGGGATGTGAACACTGAAGCTTTCTTT | CASSYRDVNTEAFF
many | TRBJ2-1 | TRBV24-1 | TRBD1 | TGTGCCACCAGTGGAGAAACAGGGGGTTACAATGAGCAGTTCTTC | CATSGETGGYNEQFF
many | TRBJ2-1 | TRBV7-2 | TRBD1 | TGTGCCAGCAGCTTAGGGTCGCGGGACAGGGGGCTGGATGAGCAGTTCTTC | CASSLGSRDRGLDEQFF
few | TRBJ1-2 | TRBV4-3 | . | TGCGCCAGCAGCCAAGATTTGTGGGGAGCCAGGGGCTACACCTTC | CASSQDLWGARGYTF
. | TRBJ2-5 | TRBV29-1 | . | TGCAGCGTTCATGGTGAGACCCAGTACTTC | CSVHGETQYF
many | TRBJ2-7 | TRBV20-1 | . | TGCAGTGCTAGAAGCGTCCTTAGCTACGAGCAGTACTTC | CSARSVLSYEQYF
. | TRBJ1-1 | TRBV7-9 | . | TGTGCCAGCAGCTTTTTCGGGGGGCAGACTGAAGCTTTCTTT | CASSFFGGQTEAFF
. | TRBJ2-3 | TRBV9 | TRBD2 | TGTGCCAGCAGCTCTGAGCGGGGGGGCCTTGCCGATACGCAGTATTTT | CASSSERGGLADTQYF
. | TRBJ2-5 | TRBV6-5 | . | TGTGCCAGCAGTTACTCGAGTCGGGGAGAGACCCAGTACTTC | CASSYSSRGETQYF
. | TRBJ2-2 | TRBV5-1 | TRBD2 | TGCGCCAGCAGCTTGTATGCGGGGGGGGCCTACACCGGGGAGCTGTTTTTT | CASSLYAGGAYTGELFF
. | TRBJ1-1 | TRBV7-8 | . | TGTGCCAGCACCCCGGGACACGGTAACACTGAAGCTTTCTTT | CASTPGHGNTEAFF
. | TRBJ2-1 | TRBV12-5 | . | TGTGCTAGTGGTTTGGTACCAGATACCTACAATGAGCAGTTCTTC | CASGLVPDTYNEQFF
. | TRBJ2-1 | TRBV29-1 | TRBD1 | TGCAGCGTTGGCACCGGGACAGGGCGGGTAAATGAGCAGTTCTTC | CSVGTGTGRVNEQFF
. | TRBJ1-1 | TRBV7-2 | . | TGTGCCAGCAGCTTGTATCGGACAGACTCTGAAGCTTTCTTT | CASSLYRTDSEAFF
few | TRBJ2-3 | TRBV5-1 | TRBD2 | TGCGCCAGCGGGCTGGGACTAGCGGGGGACGATACGCAGTATTTT | CASGLGLAGDDTQYF
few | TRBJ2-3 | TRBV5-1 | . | TGCGCCAGCAGCTATGGCCTCGGCCCAGATACGCAGTATTTT | CASSYGLGPDTQYF
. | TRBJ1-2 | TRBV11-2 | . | TGTGCCAGCAGCCCAGGGTTTCTAAGGGGCTATGGCTACACCTTC | CASSPGFLRGYGYTF
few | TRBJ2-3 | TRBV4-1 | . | TGCGCCAGCAGCCAAACCGGGACTACGCAGTATTTT | CASSQTGTTQYF
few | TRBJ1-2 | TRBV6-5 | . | TGTGCCAGCAGTCCTACAGGGAGCGGTGGCTACACCTTC | CASSPTGSGGYTF
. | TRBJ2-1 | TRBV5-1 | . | TGCGCCAGTACCGGGTCTCTTTTAAATGAGCAGTTCTTC | CASTGSLLNEQFF
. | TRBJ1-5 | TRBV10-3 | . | TGTGCCATCAGTGAGGGGTATAGCAATCAGCCCCAGCATTTT | CAISEGYSNQPQHF
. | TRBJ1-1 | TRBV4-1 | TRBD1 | TGCGCCAGCTCAGGGGGCAGCATGAACACTGAAGCTTTCTTT | CASSGGSMNTEAFF
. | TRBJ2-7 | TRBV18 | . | TGTGCCAGCTCACCGCGGTCGACCTACGAGCAGTACTTC | CASSPRSTYEQYF
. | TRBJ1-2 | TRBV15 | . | TGTGCCACCAGCGATCGGGTATATGGCTACACCTTC | CATSDRVYGYTF
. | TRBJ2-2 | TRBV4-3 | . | TGCGCCAGCAGCCAAGATGGACCAAACACCGGGGAGCTGTTTTTT | CASSQDGPNTGELFF
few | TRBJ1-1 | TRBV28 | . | TGTGCCAGCAGCAAAGGGGGGCGGTGGACTGAAGCTTTCTTT | CASSKGGRWTEAFF
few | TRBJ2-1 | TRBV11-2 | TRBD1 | TGTGCCAGCAGCCTAAGGGGGGACAGGTCCTACAATGAGCAGTTCTTC | CASSLRGDRSYNEQFF
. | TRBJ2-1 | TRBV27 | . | TGTGCCAGCAGCCCAACTAGCTTGGGTGAGCAGTTCTTC | CASSPTSLGEQFF
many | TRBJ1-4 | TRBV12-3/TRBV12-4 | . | TGTGCCAGCAGTTCGCCGGCAGGCGGTGAAAAACTGTTTTTT | CASSSPAGGEKLFF
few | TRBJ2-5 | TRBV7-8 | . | TGTGCCAGCAGCTTAGCCTCGCGGGCAGGGGGAGGGGAGACCCAGTACTTC | CASSLASRAGGGETQYF
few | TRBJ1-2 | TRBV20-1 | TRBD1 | TGCAGTGCTACCAGGGAAGGGACAGTCGGTAGCTACACCTTC | CSATREGTVGSYTF
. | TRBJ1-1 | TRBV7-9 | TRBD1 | TGTGCCAGCAGACGACAGGGGGATGGTTACACTGAAGCTTTCTTT | CASRRQGDGYTEAFF
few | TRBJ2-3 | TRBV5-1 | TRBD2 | TGCGCCAGCAGCTCTCGACTAGCGGGGGCTAGACTCCCAGATACGCAGTATTTT | CASSSRLAGARLPDTQYF
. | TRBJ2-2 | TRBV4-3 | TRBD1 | TGCGCCAGCAGCCAAGAAGTGGTCGGGACAGGGAACACCGGGGAGCTGTTTTTT | CASSQEVVGTGNTGELFF
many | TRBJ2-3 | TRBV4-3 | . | TGCGCCAGCAGCCTCGCAGGTGGGGATACGCAGTATTTT | CASSLAGGDTQYF
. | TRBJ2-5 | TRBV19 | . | TGTGCCAGTAGTCCCGAGACAGCCCAAGAGACCCAGTACTTC | CASSPETAQETQYF
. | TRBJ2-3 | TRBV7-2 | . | TGTGCCAGCAGCACCAACCCAGGTCTGGATACGCAGTATTTT | CASSTNPGLDTQYF
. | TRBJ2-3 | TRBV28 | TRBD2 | TGTGCCAGCAGACCCCTAGCGGGGGTGGCAGATACGCAGTATTTT | CASRPLAGVADTQYF
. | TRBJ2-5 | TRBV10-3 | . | TGTGCCATCAGTGACAGAGAAGAGACCCAGTACTTC | CAISDREETQYF
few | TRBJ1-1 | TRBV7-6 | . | TGTGCCAGCAGCTCGGACAGCGTGAGCACTGAAGCTTTCTTT | CASSSDSVSTEAFF
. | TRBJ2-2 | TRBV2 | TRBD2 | TGTGCCAGCAGTGCACCGGGACTAGGGGCCGGGGAGCTGTTTTTT | CASSAPGLGAGELFF
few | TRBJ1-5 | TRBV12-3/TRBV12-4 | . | TGTGCCAGCACTCAGCAGGGGACCCTAGCCAATCAGCCCCAGCATTTT | CASTQQGTLANQPQHF
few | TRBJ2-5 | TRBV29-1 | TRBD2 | TGCAGCGCTAACCCAGCGGGGTCGAGGGAGACCCAGTACTTC | CSANPAGSRETQYF
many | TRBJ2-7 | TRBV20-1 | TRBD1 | TGCAGTGCTTTCCGGGACAGGGGGCAAGAGCAGTACTTC | CSAFRDRGQEQYF
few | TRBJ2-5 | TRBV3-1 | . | TGTGCCAGCAGCCAAGATTGGCAGGGCCTCCAAGAGACCCAGTACTTC | CASSQDWQGLQETQYF
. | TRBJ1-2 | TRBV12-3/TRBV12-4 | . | TGTGCCAGCAGGACACAGGGTCTAGGCTACACCTTC | CASRTQGLGYTF
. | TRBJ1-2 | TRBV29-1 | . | TGCAGCGTTGTGGTATGGGAGGGCTACACCTTC | CSVVVWEGYTF
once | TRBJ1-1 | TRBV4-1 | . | TGCGCCAGCAGCCAAGATCACACACAAGCTTTCTTT | CASSQDHTQAFF
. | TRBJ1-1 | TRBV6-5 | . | TGTGCCAGCAGACGCAGGGAGGGAGATGAAGCTTTCTTT | CASRRREGDEAFF
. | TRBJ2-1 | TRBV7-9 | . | TGTGCCAGCAGCTTAGTTTATAGAAGTTACAATGAGCAGTTCTTC | CASSLVYRSYNEQFF
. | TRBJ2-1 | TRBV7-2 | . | TGTGCCAGCAGCTTAGTTCGAGTAGGGAACAATGAGCAGTTCTTC | CASSLVRVGNNEQFF
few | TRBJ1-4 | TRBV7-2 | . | TGTGCCAGCAGCCTTGACCGGTCGGCCGAAAAACTGTTTTTT | CASSLDRSAEKLFF
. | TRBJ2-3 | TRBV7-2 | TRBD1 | TGTGCCAGCAGCCCCCACAGGGGCAGCACAGATACGCAGTATTTT | CASSPHRGSTDTQYF
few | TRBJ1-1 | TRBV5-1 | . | TGCGCCAGCAGCTTGGTACGTGGGGGGCGCGGAGACACTGAAGCTTTCTTT | CASSLVRGGRGDTEAFF